The 10 T cell receptor beta chains reported below all come from one sample, sequenced in a study of T-cell memory formation after mild COVID-19. TCRdb re-analysed the 5' RACE reads in MiXCR, keeping a single row per CDR3 protein. Of about 110,000 distinct CDR3 sequences in the sample, 22% were seen once. Sequences were obtained from PBMCs or a T cell subset sorted from them (not recorded which). These receptor sequences come from a man between 18 and 35 years old who had mild COVID-19 (a few samples of this study predate the infection). Cell type and time point are not known.

This clonotype was detected a few times. The rearrangement joins TRBV5-1 to TRBJ1-1; D unclear. The CDR3 extends over 15 amino acids. Germline CDR1 reads SGHRS; CDR2 reads YFSETQ. Trimming took 5 bases from V and 5 from J, leaving 19 bases between them. The CDR3 region has the DNA TGCGCCAGCAGACCCATAGGGAGGAGTCAAACTGAAGCTTTCTTT. Its protein is CASRPIGRSQTEAFF.

V and J are TRBV11-2 and TRBJ1-3; possibly TRBD1 for D (5 bases). Germline V gene sequence: CDR1 SGHAT, CDR2 FQNNGV. The CDR3 totals 14 residues. V gave up 5 bases and J gave up 7 bases, with 15 bases separating them. CDR3 sequence: CASSPAGNRNTIYF. For the CDR3, the DNA is TGTGCCAGCAGCCCGGCAGGGAATAGGAACACCATATATTTT. Drawing the rest from reference TRBV11-2 and TRBJ1-3, the complete variable domain is EAGVAQSPRYKIIEKRQSVAFWCNPISGHATLYWYQQILGQGPKLLIQFQNNGVVDDSQLPKDRFSAERLKGVDSTLKIQPAKLEDSAVYLCASSPAGNRNTIYFGEGSWLTVV.

V usage is TRBV4-2 and J usage is TRBJ1-2; perhaps TRBD1 as D (5 bases). The germline gives CDR1 LGHNA, CDR2 YNFKEQ. This CDR3 is built from 15 residues. The V end was cut by 0 bases, the J end by 0 bases, with 8 bases between. In DNA, the CDR3 is TGTGCCAGCAGCCAAGAAGACAGCCCTAACTATGGCTACACCTTC. Translation gives CASSQEDSPNYGYTF.

This clonotype showed up just a few times. The chain carries TRBV20-1 and TRBJ1-1; D remains unclear. V was trimmed by 0 bases and J by 8 bases, leaving 7 bases between them. This CDR3 contains 11 residues. In germline, CDR1 is DFQATT, CDR2 SNEGSKA (reference sequence). The CDR3 DNA reads as TGCAGTGCTAGAGAGGTCCAGGAAGCTTTCTTT. It is translated as CSAREVQEAFF.

This clonotype appeared a few times. The rearrangement links TRBV6-1 to TRBJ2-2; no clear D gene. From germline, CDR1 is MNHNS and CDR2 SASEGT. V was pared by 2 bases and J by 5 bases, with 6 bases between. The CDR3 is 13 amino acids. In DNA, the CDR3 is TGTGCCAGCAGTGAAACGGAAACCGGGGAGCTGTTTTTT. Residues: CASSETETGELFF.

V usage is TRBV2 and J usage is TRBJ2-3; D is undetermined. The CDR3 spans 17 residues. With 7 bases removed from V and 4 bases from J, the gap between germline ends came to 24 bases. CDR1 is SNHLY, CDR2 FYNNEI, per germline. CDR3 loop: CASTYAPDRSDPDTQYF. In DNA form, the CDR3 reads TGTGCCAGCACCTACGCCCCGGACCGCTCGGATCCAGATACGCAGTATTTT.

This clonotype was observed a few times. The chain is built from TRBV5-6 and TRBJ1-3; 11 bases agree with TRBD1. With V trimmed by 4 bases and J by 0 bases, 15 bases remained unmatched. The germline V gene encodes CDR1 SGHDT and CDR2 YYEEEE. The CDR3 sequence is 20 residues long. The CDR3 region is CASSRPPGTGGLDSGNTIYF. The DNA of the CDR3 is TGTGCCAGCAGCCGCCCCCCGGGGACAGGGGGTCTTGACTCTGGAAACACCATATATTTT.

This clonotype was detected a few times. The chain uses TRBV12-3 or TRBV12-4 and TRBJ2-3, with D possibly matching TRBD2 (6 bases). This CDR3 spans 15 amino acids. V was cut by 6 bases and J by 3 bases, with 16 bases left in between. The CDR3 DNA follows: TGTGCCAGCAGGTCCGGGGCCCGGGAGACAGATACGCAGTATTTT. Translation: CASRSGARETDTQYF.

The chain is built from TRBV7-2 and TRBJ2-7; D gene uncertain. V lost 0 bases to trimming and J lost 5 bases, with 2 bases between them. The CDR3 is 11 residues long. Germline values: CDR1 SGHTA, CDR2 FQGNSA. In nucleotides, the CDR3 is TGTGCCAGCAGCTTAGCGAACGAGCAGTACTTC. Protein product: CASSLANEQYF.

V and J are TRBV12-3 or TRBV12-4 and TRBJ1-1, with D uncertain. The CDR3 consists of 14 residues. V lost 7 bases and J 4 bases, leaving 16 bases between the germline ends. In DNA, the CDR3 is TGTGCCAGCAAGAAGACGCGGGGTGTCACTGAAGCTTTCTTT. Amino acid sequence: CASKKTRGVTEAFF.